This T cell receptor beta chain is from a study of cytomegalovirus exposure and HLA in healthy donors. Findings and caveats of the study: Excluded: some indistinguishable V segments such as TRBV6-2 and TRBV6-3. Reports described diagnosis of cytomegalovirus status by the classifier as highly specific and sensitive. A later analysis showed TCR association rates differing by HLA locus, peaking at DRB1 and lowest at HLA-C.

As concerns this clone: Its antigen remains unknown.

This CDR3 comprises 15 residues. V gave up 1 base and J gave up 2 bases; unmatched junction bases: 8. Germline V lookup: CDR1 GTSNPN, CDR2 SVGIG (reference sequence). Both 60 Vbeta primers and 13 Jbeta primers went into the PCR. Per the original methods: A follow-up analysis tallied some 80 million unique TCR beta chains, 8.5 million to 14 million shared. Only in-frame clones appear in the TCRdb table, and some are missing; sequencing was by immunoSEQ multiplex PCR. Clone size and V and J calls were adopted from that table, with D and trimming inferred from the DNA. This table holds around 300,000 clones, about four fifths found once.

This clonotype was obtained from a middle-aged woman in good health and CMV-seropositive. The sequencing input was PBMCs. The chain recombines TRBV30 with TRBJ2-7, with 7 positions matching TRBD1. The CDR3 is CAWSGGRTGTYEQYF. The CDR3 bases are TGTGCCTGGAGTGGGGGAAGGACAGGAACCTACGAGCAGTACTTC.